The clone carrying this TCR beta chain occurred a few times. The CDR3 is made up of 13 amino acids. V lost 1 base and J lost 3, with 9 bases in between. The germline V gene has CDR1 DFQATT and CDR2 SNEGSKA (reference sequence). This sample stems from a study of T-cell memory formation after mild COVID-19. Each CDR3 protein gets one entry after TCRdb re-called the 5' RACE reads with MiXCR. There are fewer than 700,000 distinct CDR3 sequences in the sample; 15% to 20% occur only once, and approximately 12% lies in the top ten. This TCR came from an adult woman who had mild COVID-19 (a few samples of this study predate the infection). Cell type and time point are not known. The chain recombines TRBV20-1 with TRBJ2-5, with D uncertain. The sample taken for sequencing was PBMCs or a T cell subset sorted from them (not recorded which). CDR3 nucleotides: TGCAGTGCTAGAGTTTTAGACAAAGAGACCCAGTACTTC. The encoded protein is CSARVLDKETQYF.